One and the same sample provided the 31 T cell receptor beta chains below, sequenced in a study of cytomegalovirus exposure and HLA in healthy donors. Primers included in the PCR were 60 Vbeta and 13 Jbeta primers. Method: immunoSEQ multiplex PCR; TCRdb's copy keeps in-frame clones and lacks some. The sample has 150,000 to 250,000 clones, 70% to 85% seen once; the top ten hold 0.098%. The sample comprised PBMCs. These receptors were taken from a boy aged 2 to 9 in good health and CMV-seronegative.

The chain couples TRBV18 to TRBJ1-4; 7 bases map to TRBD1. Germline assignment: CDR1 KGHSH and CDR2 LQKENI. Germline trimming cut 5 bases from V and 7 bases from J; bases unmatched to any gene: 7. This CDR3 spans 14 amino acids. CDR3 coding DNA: TGTGCCAGCTCAAGAGACAGGGCGGGTGAAAAACTGTTTTTT. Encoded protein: CASSRDRAGEKLFF.

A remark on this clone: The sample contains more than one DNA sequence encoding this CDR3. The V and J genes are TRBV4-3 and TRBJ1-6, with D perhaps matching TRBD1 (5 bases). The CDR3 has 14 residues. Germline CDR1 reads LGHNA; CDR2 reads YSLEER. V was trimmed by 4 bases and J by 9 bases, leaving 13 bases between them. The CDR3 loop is CASSPGGVSSPLHF. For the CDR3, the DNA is TGCGCCAGCAGCCCAGGAGGGGTCAGTTCACCCCTCCACTTT.

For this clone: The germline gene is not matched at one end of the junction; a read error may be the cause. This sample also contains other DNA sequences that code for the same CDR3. For the CDR3, the DNA is TGTGCCAGCAGCTCAGGGACAGGGAGGTTGACTGAAGCCTTCTTT. Protein product: CASSSGTGRLTEAFF. This chain uses TRBV5-6 with TRBJ1-1, with 9 nucleotides matching TRBD1. Germline assignment: CDR1 SGHDT and CDR2 YYEEEE. The CDR3 consists of 15 residues. The whole variable domain, remainder taken from reference TRBV5-6 and TRBJ1-1, is DAGVTQSPTHLIKTRGQQVTLRCSPKSGHDTVSWYQQALGQGPQFIFQYYEEEERQRGNFPDRFSGHQFPNYSSELNVNALLLGDSALYLCASSSGTGRLTEAFFGQGTRLTVV.

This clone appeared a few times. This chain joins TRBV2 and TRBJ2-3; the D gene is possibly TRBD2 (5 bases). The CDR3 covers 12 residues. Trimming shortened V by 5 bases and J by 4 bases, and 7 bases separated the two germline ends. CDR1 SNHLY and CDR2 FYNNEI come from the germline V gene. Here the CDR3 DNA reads TGTGCCAGCAGTCGGGGTGCAGATACGCAGTATTTT. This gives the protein CASSRGADTQYF.

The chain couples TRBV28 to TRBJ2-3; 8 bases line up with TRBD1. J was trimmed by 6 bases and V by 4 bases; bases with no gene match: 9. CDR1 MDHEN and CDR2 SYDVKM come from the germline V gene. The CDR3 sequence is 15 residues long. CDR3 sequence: CASSSTGVLIDTQYF. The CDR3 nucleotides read TGTGCCAGCAGTTCGACAGGGGTGTTGATTGATACGCAGTATTTT.

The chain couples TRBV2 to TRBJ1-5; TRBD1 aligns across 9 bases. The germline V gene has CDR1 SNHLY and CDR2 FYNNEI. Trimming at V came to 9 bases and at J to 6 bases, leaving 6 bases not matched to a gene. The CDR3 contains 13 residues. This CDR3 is CASRDRVGQPQHF. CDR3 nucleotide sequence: TGTGCCAGTCGGGACAGGGTCGGTCAGCCCCAGCATTTT.

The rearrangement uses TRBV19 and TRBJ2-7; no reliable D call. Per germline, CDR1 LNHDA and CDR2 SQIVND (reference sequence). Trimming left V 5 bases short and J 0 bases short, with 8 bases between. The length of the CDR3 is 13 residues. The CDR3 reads CASSSRHSYEQYF. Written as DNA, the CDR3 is TGTGCCAGTAGTTCCAGGCACTCCTACGAGCAGTACTTC.

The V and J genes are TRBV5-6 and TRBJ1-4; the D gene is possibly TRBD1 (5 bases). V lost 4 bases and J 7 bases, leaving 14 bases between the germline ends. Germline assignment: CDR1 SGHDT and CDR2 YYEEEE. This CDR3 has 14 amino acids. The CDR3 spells CASSRQGLGEKLFF. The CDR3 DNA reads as TGTGCCAGCAGCCGGCAGGGCCTTGGTGAAAAACTGTTTTTT.

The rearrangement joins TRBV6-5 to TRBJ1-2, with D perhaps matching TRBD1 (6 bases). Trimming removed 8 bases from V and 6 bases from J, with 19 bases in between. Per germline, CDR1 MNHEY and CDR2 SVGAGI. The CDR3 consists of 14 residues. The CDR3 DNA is TGTGCCAGCGGCGATCGGGGGGCGGTCGATGGCTACACCTTC. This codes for CASGDRGAVDGYTF.

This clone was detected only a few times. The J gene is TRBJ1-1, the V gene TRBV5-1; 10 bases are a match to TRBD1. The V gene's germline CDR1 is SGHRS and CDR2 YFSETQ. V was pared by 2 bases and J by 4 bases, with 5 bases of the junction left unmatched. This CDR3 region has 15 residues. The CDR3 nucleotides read TGCGCCAGCAGCTTTTACCGGGACAGGGGCACTGAAGCTTTCTTT. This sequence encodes CASSFYRDRGTEAFF. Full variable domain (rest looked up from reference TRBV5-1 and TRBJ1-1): KAGVTQTPRYLIKTRGQQVTLSCSPISGHRSVSWYQQTPGQGLQFLFEYFSETQRNKGNFPGRFSGRQFSNSRSEMNVSTLELGDSALYLCASSFYRDRGTEAFFGQGTRLTVV.

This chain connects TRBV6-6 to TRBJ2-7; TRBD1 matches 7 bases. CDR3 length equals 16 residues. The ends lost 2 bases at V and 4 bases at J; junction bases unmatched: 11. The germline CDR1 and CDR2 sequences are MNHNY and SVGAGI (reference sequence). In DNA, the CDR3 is TGTGCCAGCAGTTACCTCCCCAAAACAGGGGATTACGAGCAGTACTTC. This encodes CASSYLPKTGDYEQYF.

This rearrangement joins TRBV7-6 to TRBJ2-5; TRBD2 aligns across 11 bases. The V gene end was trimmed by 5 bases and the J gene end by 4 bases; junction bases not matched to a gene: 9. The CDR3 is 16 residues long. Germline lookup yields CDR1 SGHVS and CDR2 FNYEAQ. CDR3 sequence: CASSLLGLAEGETQYF. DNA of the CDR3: TGTGCCAGCAGCCTATTGGGACTAGCGGAGGGAGAGACCCAGTACTTC.

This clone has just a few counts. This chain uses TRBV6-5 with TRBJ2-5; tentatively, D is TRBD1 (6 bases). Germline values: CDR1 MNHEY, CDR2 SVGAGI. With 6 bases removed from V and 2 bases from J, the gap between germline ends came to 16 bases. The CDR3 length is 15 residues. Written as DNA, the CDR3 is TGTGCCAGCAGCCCCATAAGGGGGTTGCAAGAGACCCAGTACTTC. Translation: CASSPIRGLQETQYF.

Written as DNA, the CDR3 is TGCAGCGTTGAACAGTTGAACACTGAAGCTTTCTTT. Its protein product is CSVEQLNTEAFF. The J gene is TRBJ1-1, the V gene TRBV29-1, with D unclear. The CDR3 loop spans 12 amino acids. Germline V gene data show CDR1 as SQVTM and CDR2 as ANQGSEA. Trimming stripped 2 bases from V and 0 bases from J, with 4 bases between.

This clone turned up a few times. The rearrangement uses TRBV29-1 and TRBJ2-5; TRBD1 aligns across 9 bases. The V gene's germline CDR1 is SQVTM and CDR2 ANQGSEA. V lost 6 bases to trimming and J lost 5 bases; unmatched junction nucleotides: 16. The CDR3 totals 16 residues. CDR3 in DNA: TGCAGCGTCGACACTTACTCCACAGGGGGCATGGAGACCCAGTACTTC. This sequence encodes CSVDTYSTGGMETQYF. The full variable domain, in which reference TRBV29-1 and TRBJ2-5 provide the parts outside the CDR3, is SAVISQKPSRDICQRGTSLTIQCQVDSQVTMMFWYRQQPGQSLTLIATANQGSEATYESGFVIDKFPISRPNLTFSTLTVSNMSPEDSSIYLCSVDTYSTGGMETQYFGPGTRLLVL.

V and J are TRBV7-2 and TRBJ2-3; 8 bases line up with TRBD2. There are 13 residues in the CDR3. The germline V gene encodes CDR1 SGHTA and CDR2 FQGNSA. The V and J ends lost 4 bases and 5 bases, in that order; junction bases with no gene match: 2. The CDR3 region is CASSSTSGDTQYF. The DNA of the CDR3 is TGTGCCAGCAGCTCCACTAGCGGAGATACGCAGTATTTT.

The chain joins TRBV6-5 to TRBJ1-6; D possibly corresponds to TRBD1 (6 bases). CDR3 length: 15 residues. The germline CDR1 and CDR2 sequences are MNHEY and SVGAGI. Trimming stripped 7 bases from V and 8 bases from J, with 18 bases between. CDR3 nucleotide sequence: TGTGCCAGCACACCGTCGACAGGCCAGGATTCACCCCTCCACTTT. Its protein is CASTPSTGQDSPLHF.

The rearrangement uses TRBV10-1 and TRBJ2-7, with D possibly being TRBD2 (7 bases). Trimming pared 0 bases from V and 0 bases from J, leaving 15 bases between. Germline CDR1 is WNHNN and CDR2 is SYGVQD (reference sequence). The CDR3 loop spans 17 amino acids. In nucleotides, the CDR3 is TGCGCCAGCAGTGAGTCGCGGGGGCCGCCAAGCTCCTACGAGCAGTACTTC. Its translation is CASSESRGPPSSYEQYF.

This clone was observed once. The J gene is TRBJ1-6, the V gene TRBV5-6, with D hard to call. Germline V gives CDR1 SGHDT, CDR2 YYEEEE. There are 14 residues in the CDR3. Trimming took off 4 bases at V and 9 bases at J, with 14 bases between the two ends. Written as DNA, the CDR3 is TGTGCCAGCAGCCCTATGGGCAGCGGTTCACCCCTCCACTTT. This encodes CASSPMGSGSPLHF.

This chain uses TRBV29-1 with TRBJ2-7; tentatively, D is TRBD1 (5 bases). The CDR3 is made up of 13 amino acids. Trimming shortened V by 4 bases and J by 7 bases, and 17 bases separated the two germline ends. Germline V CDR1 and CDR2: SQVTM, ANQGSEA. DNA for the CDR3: TGCAGCGTTGCGCGGTCAGGGCTCGGGGAGCAGTACTTC. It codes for CSVARSGLGEQYF.

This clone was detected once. The CDR3 is CASHLQGNSYEQYF. In DNA form, the CDR3 reads TGTGCCAGCCACCTACAGGGGAATTCCTACGAGCAGTACTTC. The rearrangement uses TRBV2 and TRBJ2-7; 7 nucleotides line up with TRBD1. From germline, CDR1 is SNHLY and CDR2 FYNNEI. Trimming at V came to 8 bases and at J to 1 base, leaving 8 bases not matched to a gene. This CDR3 comprises 14 residues.

CDR3 sequence reads: CAISGSLGKGETNTQYF. The CDR3 nucleotides read TGTGCCATCAGTGGTTCCCTCGGGAAGGGGGAAACAAATACGCAGTATTTT. The chain carries TRBV10-3 and TRBJ2-3; D is perhaps TRBD1 (6 bases). Germline V CDR1 and CDR2: ENHRY, SYGVKD. Trimming cost V 4 bases and J 7 bases, with 24 bases left between them. This CDR3 contains 17 residues.

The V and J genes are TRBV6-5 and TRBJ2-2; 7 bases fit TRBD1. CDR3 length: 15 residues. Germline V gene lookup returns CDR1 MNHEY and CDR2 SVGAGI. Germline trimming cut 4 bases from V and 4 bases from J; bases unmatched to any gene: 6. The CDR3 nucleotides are TGTGCCAGCAGTTCACCGGGACAGACCACCGGGGAGCTGTTTTTT. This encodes CASSSPGQTTGELFF.

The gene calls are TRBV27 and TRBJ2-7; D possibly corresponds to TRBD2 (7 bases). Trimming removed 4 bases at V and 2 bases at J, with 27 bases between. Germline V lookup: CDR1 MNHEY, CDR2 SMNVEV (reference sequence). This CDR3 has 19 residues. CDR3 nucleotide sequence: TGTGCCAGCAGTTCCCCAAGCCAGGAGTGGCGGGGGCTGACCTACGAGCAGTACTTC. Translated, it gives CASSSPSQEWRGLTYEQYF.

The chain's CDR3 is CASSLVREGTDTQYF. CDR3 sequence (DNA): TGTGCCAGCAGCTTGGTCAGGGAAGGGACAGATACGCAGTATTTT. The J gene is TRBJ2-3, the V gene TRBV5-8; perhaps TRBD1 as D (5 bases). This CDR3 contains 15 residues. The germline V and J ends were trimmed by 0 bases and 3 bases, with 11 bases remaining between them. CDR1 is SGHTS and CDR2 is YDEGEE in the germline V gene.

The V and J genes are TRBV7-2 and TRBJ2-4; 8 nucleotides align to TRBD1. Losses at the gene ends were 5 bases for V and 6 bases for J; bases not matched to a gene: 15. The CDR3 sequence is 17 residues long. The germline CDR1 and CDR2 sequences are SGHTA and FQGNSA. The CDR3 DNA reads TGTGCCAGCAGCCCAGCCGCAGGGGGCGCCGGTTCAAACATTCAGTACTTC. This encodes CASSPAAGGAGSNIQYF.

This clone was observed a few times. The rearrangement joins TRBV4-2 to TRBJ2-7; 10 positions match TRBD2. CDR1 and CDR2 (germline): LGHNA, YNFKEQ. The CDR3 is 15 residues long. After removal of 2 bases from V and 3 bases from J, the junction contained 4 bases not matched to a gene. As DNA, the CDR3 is TGTGCCAGCAGCCAACTAGCGGGGGCCCACTACGAGCAGTACTTC. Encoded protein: CASSQLAGAHYEQYF.

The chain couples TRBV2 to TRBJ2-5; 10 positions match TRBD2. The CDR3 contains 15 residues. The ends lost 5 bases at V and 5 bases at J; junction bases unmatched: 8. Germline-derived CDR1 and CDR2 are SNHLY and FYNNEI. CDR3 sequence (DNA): TGTGCCAGCAGTTTAGGGAGCGGGGGGGCGGAGACCCAGTACTTC. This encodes CASSLGSGGAETQYF.

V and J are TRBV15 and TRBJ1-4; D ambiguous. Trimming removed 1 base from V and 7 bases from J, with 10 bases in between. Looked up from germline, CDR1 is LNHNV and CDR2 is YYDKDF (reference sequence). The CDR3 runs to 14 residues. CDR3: CATSRGGQGEKLFF. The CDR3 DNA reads TGTGCCACCAGCAGAGGTGGGCAAGGTGAAAAACTGTTTTTT. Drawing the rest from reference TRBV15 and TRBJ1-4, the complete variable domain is DAMVIQNPRYQVTQFGKPVTLSCSQTLNHNVMYWYQQKSSQAPKLLFHYYDKDFNNEADTPDNFQSRRPNTSFCFLDIRSPGLGDTAMYLCATSRGGQGEKLFFGSGTQLSVL.

CDR3 coding DNA: TGTGCCATGGGGGCCAGAGGGGGGGCCTACAATGAGCAGTTCTTC. Its protein is CAMGARGGAYNEQFF. The V gene is TRBV10-3, the J gene TRBJ2-1, with D maybe TRBD2 (7 bases). With 9 bases removed from V and 2 bases from J, the gap between germline ends came to 17 bases. Germline V gene data show CDR1 as ENHRY and CDR2 as SYGVKD. The CDR3 is 15 residues long.

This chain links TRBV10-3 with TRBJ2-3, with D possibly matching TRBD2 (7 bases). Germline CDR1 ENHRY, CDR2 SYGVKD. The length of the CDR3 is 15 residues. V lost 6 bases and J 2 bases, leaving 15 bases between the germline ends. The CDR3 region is CAIREQGGVTDTQYF. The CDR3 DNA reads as TGTGCCATCAGAGAACAGGGAGGGGTCACAGATACGCAGTATTTT.